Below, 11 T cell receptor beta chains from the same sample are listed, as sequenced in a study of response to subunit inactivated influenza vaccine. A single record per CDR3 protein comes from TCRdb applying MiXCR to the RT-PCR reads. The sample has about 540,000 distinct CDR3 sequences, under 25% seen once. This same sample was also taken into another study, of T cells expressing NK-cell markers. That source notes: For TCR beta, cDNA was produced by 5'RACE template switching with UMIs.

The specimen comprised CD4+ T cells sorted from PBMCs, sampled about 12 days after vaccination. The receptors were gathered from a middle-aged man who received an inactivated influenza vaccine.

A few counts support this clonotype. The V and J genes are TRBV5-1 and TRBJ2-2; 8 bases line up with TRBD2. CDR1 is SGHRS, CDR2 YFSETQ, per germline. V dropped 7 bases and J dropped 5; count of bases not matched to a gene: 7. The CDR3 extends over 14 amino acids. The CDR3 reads CASASGSKTGELFF. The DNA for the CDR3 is TGCGCCAGCGCCAGCGGGAGTAAAACCGGGGAGCTGTTTTTT.

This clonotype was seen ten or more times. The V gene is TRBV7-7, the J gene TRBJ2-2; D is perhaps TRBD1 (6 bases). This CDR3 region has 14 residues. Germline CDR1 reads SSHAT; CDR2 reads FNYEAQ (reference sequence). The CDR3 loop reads CATGHLMEAGELFF. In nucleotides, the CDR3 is TGTGCTACGGGACACCTTATGGAAGCCGGGGAGCTGTTTTTT.

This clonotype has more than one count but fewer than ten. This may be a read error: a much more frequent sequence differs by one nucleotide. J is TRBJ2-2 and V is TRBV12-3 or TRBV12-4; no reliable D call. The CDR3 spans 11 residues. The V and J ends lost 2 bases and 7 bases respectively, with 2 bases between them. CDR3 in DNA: TGTGCCAGCAGTTTAATCGGGGAGCTGTTTTTT. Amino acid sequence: CASSLIGELFF.

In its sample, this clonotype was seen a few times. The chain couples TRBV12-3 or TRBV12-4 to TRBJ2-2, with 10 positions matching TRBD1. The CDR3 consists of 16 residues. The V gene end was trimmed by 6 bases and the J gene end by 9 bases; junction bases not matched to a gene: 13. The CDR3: CASSELTGTGVRELFF. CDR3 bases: TGTGCCAGCAGCGAGCTGACCGGGACAGGGGTTAGGGAGCTGTTTTTT.

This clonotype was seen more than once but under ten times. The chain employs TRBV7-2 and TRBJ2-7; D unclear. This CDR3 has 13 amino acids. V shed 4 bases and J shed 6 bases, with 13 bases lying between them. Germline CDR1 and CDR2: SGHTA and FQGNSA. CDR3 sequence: CASSSTVEIEQYF. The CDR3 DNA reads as TGTGCCAGCAGCTCCACCGTTGAAATCGAGCAGTACTTC. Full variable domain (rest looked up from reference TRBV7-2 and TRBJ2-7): GAGVSQSPSNKVTEKGKDVELRCDPISGHTALYWYRQSLGQGLEFLIYFQGNSAPDKSGLPSDRFSAERTGGSVSTLTIQRTQQEDSAVYLCASSSTVEIEQYFGPGTRLTVT.

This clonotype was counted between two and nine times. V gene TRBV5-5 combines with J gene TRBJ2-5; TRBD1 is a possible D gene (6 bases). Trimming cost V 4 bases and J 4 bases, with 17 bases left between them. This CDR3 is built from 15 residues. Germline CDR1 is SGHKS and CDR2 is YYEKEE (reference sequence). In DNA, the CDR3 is TGTGCCAGCAGCGACCTCCGGACAGCTGGAGAGACCCAGTACTTC. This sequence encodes CASSDLRTAGETQYF.

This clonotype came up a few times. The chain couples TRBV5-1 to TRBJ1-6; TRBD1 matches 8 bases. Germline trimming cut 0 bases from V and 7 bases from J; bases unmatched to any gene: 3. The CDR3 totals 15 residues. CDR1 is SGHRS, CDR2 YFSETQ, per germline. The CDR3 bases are TGCGCCAGCAGCTTGGTTCAGGGGGCGAATTCACCCCTCCACTTT. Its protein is CASSLVQGANSPLHF. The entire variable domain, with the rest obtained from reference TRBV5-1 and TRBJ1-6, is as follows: KAGVTQTPRYLIKTRGQQVTLSCSPISGHRSVSWYQQTPGQGLQFLFEYFSETQRNKGNFPGRFSGRQFSNSRSEMNVSTLELGDSALYLCASSLVQGANSPLHFGNGTRLTVT.

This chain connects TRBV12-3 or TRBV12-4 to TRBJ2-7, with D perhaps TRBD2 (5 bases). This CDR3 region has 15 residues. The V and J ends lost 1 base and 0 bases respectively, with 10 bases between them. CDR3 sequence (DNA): TGTGCCAGCAGTTTAGGCATGGGAGCCTCCTACGAGCAGTACTTC. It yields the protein CASSLGMGASYEQYF.

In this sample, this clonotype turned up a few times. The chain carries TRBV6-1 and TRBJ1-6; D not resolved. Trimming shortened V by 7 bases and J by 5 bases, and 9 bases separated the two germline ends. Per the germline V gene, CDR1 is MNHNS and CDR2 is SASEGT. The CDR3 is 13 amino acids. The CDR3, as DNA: TGTGCCAGCAAACGCGCAAATAATTCACCCCTCCACTTT. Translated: CASKRANNSPLHF.

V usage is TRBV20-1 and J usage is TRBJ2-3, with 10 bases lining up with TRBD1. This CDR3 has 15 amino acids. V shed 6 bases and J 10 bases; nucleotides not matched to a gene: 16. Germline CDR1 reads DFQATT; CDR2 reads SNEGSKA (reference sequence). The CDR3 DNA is TGCAGTGCCCCCTCGGACAGGGGGTTATACATGGCGCAGTATTTT. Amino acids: CSAPSDRGLYMAQYF.

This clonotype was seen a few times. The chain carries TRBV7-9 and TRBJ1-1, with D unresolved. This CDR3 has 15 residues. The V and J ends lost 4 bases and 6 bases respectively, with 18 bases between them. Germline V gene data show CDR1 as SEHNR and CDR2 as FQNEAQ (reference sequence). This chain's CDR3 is CASSSGLTGNAEAFF. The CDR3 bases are TGTGCCAGCAGCTCCGGCCTAACGGGTAACGCTGAAGCTTTCTTT.